One T cell receptor beta chain is described in this entry. Original analysis: Amplification of reference gene primers provided the estimated nucleated cell counts. Clones were read by immunoSEQ multiplex PCR, and TCRdb kept only the in-frame ones, dropping some. V and J calls and clone size are those listed in that table; D and trimming were worked out from the DNA. The sample consists of roughly 320,000 clones, approximately 89% of them appearing once. Seattle's enrolled individuals joined amid active infection and were then monitored longitudinally. This entry is derived from a study of blood T cell repertoires in COVID-19. Looking at the study overall: The samples span acute and convalescent COVID-19 from the United States, Italy and Spain. The cDNA or gDNA used as material had been derived from T cells, B-cell-depleted T cells, or PBMCs.

The junction had 12 bases not matched to a gene; V was cut back by 1 base and J by 1 base. The CDR3 totals 18 residues. Germline CDR1 and CDR2: SGHAT and FQNNGV. The receptor's source is a woman in her thirties with COVID-19, enrolled during active disease. The material sequenced was peripheral blood. This sequence joins TRBV11-2 and TRBJ2-7; TRBD2 agrees at 8 bases. In DNA form, the CDR3 reads TGTGCCAGCAGCTTAGGCGTGCGGGGGGCCAGGCAGTCCTACGAGCAGTACGTC. Translation gives CASSLGVRGARQSYEQYV.